This T cell receptor beta chain was sequenced for a study of spatial heterogeneity in lung cancer. Study-wide context: Each distinct TCR and UMI combination averaged more than ten appearances in raw reads.

Every TCR cDNA molecule bore a unique molecular identifier. TCRdb analysed the 5' RACE reads with MiXCR anew, one entry per CDR3 protein. Of about 44,000 distinct CDR3 sequences in the sample, roughly 13% were seen once. Germline V gene lookup returns CDR1 SGHRS and CDR2 YFSETQ. Trimming stripped 0 bases from V and 8 bases from J, with 14 bases between. This CDR3 has 14 amino acids. Time point denoted: sample taken at primary tumor resection. The donor group consisted of around 77 patients who had untreated, early-stage non-small cell lung cancer. Without sorting, whole RNA was sequenced from tumor, nontumor lung or frozen PBMC. In this sample, this clonotype turned up a few times.

This receptor was taken from a male donor with early-stage non-small cell lung cancer. The sequencing used PBMCs, collected at surgery. The rearrangement links TRBV5-1 to TRBJ1-1; D call uncertain. The CDR3 coding sequence is TGCGCCAGCAGCTTGGGCCCAGGACCCGTCGAAGCTTTCTTT. It encodes CASSLGPGPVEAFF.